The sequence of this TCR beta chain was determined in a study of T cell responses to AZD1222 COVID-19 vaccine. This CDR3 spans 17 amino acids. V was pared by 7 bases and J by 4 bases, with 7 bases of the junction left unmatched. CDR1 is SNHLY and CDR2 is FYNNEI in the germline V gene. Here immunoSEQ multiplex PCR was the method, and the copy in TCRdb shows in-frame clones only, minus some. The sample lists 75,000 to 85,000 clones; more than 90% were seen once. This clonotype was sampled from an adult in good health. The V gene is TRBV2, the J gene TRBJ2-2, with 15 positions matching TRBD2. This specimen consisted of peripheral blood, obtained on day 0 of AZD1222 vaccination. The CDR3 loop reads CASTKGLAGGFTGELFF. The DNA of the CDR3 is TGTGCCAGCACCAAGGGACTAGCGGGGGGCTTCACCGGGGAGCTGTTTTTT.